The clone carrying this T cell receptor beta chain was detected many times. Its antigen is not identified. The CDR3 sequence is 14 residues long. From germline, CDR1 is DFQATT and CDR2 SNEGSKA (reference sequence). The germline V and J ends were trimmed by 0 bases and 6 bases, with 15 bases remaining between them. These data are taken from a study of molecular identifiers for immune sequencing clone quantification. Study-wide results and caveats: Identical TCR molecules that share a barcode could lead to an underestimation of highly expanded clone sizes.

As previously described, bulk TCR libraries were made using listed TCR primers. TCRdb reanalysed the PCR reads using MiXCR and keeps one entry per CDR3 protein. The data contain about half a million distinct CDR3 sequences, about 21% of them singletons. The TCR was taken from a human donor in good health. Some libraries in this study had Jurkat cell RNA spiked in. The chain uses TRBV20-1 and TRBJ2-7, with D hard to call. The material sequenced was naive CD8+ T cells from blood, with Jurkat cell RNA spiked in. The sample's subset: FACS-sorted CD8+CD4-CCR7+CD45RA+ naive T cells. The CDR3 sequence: CSARDGHTPSEQYF. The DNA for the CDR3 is TGCAGTGCTAGAGATGGTCACACCCCGTCCGAGCAGTACTTC.